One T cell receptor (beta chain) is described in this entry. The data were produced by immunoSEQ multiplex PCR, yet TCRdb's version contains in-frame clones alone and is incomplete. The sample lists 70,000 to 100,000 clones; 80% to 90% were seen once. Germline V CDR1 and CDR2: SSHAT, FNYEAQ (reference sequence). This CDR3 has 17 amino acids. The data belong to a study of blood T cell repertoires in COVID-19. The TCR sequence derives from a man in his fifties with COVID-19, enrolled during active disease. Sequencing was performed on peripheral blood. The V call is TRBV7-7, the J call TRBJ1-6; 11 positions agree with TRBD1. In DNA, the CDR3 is TGTGCTAGCGGGCGGGACAGGGGGTTCAAATATAATTCACCCCTCCACTTT. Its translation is CASGRDRGFKYNSPLHF.